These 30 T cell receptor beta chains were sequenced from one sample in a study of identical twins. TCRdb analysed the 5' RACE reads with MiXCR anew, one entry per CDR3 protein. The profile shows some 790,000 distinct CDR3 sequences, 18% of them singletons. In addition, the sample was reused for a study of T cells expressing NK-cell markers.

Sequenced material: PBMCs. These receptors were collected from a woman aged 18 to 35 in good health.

The CDR3 nucleotides read TGTGCCAGCAGTGGTGAACAGGGGAGCGGGGAGACCCAGTACTTC. It is translated as CASSGEQGSGETQYF. The genes are TRBV12-3 or TRBV12-4 and TRBJ2-5, with D possibly being TRBD1 (7 bases). CDR3 length: 15 amino acids. Trimming pared 5 bases from V and 5 bases from J, leaving 18 bases between.

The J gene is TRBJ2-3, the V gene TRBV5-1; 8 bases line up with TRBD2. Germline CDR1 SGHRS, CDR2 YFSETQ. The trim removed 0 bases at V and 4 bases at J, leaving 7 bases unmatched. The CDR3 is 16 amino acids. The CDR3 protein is CASSLAPGLVADTQYF. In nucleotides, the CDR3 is TGCGCCAGCAGCTTGGCTCCGGGACTAGTCGCAGATACGCAGTATTTT.

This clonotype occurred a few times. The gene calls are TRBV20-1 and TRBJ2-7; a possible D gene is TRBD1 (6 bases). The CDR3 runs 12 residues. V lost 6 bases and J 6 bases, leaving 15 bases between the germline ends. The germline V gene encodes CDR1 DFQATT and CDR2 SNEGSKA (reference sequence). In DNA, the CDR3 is TGCAGTGCCCAATCAGGGGCTGGCGAGCAGTACTTC. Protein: CSAQSGAGEQYF.

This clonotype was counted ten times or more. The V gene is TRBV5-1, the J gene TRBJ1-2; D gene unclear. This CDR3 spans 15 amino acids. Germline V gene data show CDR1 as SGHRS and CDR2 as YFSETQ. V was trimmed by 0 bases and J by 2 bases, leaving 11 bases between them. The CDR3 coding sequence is TGCGCCAGCAGCTTGGATTCGTTGGGAAACTATGGCTACACCTTC. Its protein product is CASSLDSLGNYGYTF.

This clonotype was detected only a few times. The CDR3 sequence is CASSSEVGVYNEQFF. CDR3 DNA sequence: TGTGCCAGCAGCTCGGAGGTAGGGGTCTACAATGAGCAGTTCTTC. The genes are TRBV5-5 and TRBJ2-1; possibly TRBD1 or TRBD2 for D (5 bases each). This CDR3 region has 15 residues. Per the germline V gene, CDR1 is SGHKS and CDR2 is YYEKEE (reference sequence). V was cut by 3 bases and J by 3 bases, with 13 bases left in between.

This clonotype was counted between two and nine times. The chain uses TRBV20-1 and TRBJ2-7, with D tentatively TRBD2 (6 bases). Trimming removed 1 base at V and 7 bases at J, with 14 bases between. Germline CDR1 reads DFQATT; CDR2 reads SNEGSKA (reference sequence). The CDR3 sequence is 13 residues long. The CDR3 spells CSARGGTVKEQYF. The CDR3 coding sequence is TGCAGTGCTAGAGGCGGGACGGTAAAGGAGCAGTACTTC.

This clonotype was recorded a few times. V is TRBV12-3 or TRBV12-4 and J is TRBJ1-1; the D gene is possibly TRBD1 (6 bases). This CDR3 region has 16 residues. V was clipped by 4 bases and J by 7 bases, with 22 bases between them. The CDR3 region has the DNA TGTGCCAGCAGTTCCCCCTCTGACAGGAGATACAATGAAGCTTTCTTT. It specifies CASSSPSDRRYNEAFF.

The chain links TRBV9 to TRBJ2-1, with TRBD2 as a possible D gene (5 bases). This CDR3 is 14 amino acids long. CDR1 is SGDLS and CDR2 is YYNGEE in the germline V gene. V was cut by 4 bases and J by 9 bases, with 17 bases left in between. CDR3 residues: CASSSDLVGVEQFF. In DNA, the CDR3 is TGTGCCAGCAGCTCGGACTTGGTTGGTGTTGAGCAGTTCTTC.

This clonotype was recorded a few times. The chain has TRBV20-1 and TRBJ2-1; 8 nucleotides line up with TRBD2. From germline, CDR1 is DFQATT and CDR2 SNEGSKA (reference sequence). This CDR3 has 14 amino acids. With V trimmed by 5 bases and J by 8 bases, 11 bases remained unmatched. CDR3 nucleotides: TGCAGTGCTTACAGCGGGAGTGGGCACGATGAGCAGTTCTTC. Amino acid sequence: CSAYSGSGHDEQFF.

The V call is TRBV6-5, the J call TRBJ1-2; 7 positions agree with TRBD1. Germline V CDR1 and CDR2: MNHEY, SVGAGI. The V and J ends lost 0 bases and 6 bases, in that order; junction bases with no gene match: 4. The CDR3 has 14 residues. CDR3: CASSYSTGHHGYTF. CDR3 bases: TGTGCCAGCAGTTACTCGACAGGGCATCATGGCTACACCTTC.

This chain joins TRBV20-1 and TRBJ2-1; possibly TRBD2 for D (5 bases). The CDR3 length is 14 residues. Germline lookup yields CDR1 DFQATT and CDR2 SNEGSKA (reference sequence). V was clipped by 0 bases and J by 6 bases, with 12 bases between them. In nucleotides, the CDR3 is TGCAGTGCTAGAGATGTGAGCCGGGGCAATGAGCAGTTCTTC. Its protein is CSARDVSRGNEQFF.

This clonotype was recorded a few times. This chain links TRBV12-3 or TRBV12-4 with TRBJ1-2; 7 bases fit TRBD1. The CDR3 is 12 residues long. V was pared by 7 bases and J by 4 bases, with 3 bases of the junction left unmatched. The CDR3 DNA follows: TGTGCCAGCACTCAGGGGGGCTATGGCTACACCTTC. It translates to CASTQGGYGYTF.

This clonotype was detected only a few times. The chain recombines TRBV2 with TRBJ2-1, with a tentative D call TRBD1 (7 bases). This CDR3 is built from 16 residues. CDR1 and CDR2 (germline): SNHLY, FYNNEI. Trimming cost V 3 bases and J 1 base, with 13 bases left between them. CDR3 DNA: TGTGCCAGCAGTGACCCTGCAGGGGGGTCCTACAATGAGCAGTTCTTC. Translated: CASSDPAGGSYNEQFF.

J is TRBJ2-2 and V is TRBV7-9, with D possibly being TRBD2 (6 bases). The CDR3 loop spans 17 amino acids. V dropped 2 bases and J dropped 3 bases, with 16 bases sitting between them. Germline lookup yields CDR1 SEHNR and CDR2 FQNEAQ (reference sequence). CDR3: CASSLSSREPHTGELFF. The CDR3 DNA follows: TGTGCCAGCAGCTTATCGTCCCGGGAGCCACACACCGGGGAGCTGTTTTTT.

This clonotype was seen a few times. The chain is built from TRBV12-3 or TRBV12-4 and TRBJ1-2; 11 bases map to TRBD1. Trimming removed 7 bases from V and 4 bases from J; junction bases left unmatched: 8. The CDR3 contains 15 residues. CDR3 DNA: TGTGCCAGCACCCTGGACAGGGGGCCCTTCTATGGCTACACCTTC. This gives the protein CASTLDRGPFYGYTF.

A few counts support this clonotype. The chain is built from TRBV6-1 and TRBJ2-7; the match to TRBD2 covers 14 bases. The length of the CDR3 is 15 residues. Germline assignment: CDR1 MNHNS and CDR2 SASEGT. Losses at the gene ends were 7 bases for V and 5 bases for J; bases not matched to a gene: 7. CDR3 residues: CASTGTSGRSHEQYF. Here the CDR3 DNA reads TGTGCCAGCACTGGGACTAGCGGGAGATCACACGAGCAGTACTTC.

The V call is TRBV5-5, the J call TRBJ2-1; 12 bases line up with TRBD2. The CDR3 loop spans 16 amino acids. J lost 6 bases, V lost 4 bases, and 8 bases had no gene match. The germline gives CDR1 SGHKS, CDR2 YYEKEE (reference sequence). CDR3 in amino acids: CASSIRALAGGNEQFF. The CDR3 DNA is TGTGCCAGCAGCATCAGGGCACTAGCGGGGGGCAATGAGCAGTTCTTC.

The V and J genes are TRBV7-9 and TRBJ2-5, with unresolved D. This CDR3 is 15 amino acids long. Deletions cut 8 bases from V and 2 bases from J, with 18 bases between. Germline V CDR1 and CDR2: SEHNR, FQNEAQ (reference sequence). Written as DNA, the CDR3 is TGTGCCAGCTCATACAATTTAGGGCTTCAAGAGACCCAGTACTTC. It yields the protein CASSYNLGLQETQYF.

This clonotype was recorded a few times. The CDR3 bases are TGTGCCAGTTCTAATCCTGGGGAGCAGTTCTTC. This sequence encodes CASSNPGEQFF. V and J are TRBV9 and TRBJ2-1, with D unresolved. The CDR3 has 11 amino acids. V dropped 8 bases and J dropped 10 bases, with 13 bases sitting between them. The germline V gene has CDR1 SGDLS and CDR2 YYNGEE.

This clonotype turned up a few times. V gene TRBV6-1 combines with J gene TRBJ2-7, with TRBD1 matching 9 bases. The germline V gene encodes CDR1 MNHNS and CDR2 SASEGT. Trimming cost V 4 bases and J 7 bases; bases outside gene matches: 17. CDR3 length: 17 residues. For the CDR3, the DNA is TGTGCCAGCAGTGTAGGTAGGACGGGACAGGGTTTTGGAGAGCAGTACTTC. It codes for CASSVGRTGQGFGEQYF.

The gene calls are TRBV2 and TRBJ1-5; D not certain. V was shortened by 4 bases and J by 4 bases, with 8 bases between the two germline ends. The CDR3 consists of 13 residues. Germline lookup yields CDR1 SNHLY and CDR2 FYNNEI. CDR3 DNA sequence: TGTGCCAGCAGTGCCGAGCAAAATCAGCCCCAGCATTTT. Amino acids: CASSAEQNQPQHF.

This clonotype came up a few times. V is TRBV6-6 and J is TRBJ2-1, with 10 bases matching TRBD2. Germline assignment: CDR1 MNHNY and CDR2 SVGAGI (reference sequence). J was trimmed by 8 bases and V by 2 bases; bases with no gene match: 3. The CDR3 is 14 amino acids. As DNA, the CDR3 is TGTGCCAGCAGTTACCGGACTAGCGGCGATGAGCAGTTCTTC. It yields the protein CASSYRTSGDEQFF.

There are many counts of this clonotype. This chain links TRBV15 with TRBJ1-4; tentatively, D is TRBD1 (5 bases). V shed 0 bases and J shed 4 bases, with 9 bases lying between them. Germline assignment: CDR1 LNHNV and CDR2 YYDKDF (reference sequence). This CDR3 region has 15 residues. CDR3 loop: CATSRDRQINEKLFF. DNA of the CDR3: TGTGCCACCAGCAGAGACCGACAGATTAATGAAAAACTGTTTTTT.

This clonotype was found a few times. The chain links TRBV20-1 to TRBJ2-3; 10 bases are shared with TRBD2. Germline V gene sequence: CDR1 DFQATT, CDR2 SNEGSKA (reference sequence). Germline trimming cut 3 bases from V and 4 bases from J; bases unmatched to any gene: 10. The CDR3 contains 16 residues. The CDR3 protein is CSASEAGTSVSDTQYF. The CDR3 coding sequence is TGCAGTGCTAGCGAAGCCGGGACTAGCGTCTCAGATACGCAGTATTTT.

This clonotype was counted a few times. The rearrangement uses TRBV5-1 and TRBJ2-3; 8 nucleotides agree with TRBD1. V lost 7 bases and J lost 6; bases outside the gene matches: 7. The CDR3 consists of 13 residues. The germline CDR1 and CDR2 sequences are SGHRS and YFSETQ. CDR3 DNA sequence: TGCGCCAGCCACAGGGGGTTCTTCGATACGCAGTATTTT. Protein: CASHRGFFDTQYF.

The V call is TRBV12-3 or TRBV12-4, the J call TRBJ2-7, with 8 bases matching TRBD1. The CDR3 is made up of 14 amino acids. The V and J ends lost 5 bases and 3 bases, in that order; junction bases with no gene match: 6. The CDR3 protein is CASSKTGTGYEQYF. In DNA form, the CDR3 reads TGTGCCAGCAGTAAGACAGGGACAGGCTACGAGCAGTACTTC.

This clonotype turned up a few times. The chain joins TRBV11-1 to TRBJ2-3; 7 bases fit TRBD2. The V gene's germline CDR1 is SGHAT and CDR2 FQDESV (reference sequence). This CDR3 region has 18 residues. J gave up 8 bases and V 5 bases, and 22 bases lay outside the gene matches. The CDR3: CASSPSGVGEAGVATQYF. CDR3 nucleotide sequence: TGTGCCAGCAGCCCCTCGGGGGTTGGAGAGGCGGGGGTGGCTACGCAGTATTTT. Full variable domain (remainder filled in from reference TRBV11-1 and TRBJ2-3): EAEVAQSPRYKITEKSQAVAFWCDPISGHATLYWYRQILGQGPELLVQFQDESVVDDSQLPKDRFSAERLKGVDSTLKIQPAELGDSAMYLCASSPSGVGEAGVATQYFGPGTRLTVL.

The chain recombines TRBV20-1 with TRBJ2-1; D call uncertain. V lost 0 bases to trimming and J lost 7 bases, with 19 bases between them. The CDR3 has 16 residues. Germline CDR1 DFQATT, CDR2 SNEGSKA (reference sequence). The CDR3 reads CSARDGSTASTNEQFF. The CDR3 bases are TGCAGTGCTAGAGATGGGTCTACCGCATCCACGAATGAGCAGTTCTTC.

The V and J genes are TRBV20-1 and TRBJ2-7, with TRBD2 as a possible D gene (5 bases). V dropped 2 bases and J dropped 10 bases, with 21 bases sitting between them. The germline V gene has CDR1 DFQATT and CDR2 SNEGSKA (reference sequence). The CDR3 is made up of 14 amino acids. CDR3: CSARSGGLNPGQYF. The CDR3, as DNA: TGCAGTGCTAGATCGGGCGGGTTAAATCCTGGTCAGTACTTC.

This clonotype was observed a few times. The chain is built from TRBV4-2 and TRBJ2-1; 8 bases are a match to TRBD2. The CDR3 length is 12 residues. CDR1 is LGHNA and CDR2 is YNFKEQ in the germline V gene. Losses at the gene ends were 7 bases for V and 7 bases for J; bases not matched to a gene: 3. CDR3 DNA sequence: TGTGCCAGCACCGGGAGGGCAAATGAGCAGTTCTTC. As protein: CASTGRANEQFF.